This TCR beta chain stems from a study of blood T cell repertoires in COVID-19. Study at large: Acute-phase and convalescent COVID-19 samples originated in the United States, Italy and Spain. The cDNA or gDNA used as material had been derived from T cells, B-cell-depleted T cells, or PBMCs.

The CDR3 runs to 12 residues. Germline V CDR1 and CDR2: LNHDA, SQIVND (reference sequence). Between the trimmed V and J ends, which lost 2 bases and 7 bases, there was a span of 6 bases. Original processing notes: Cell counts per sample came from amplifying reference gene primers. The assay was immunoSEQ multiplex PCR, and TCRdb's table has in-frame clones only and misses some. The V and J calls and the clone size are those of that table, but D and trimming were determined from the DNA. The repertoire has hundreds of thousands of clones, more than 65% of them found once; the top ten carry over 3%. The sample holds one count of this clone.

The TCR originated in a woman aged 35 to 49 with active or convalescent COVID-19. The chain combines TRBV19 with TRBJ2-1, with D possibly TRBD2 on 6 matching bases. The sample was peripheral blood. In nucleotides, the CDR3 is TGTGCCAGTAGTATACGGGGGAATGAGCAGTTCTTC. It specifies CASSIRGNEQFF.